A selection of T cell receptor beta chains follows, all from one sample in a study of shared clonotypes between healthy human individuals. TCRdb's copy holds only in-frame clones and misses some; the assay was immunoSEQ multiplex PCR. The sample holds about 1 million clones; approximately 68% are singletons and the top ten take over 1.3%. Sequencing was performed on memory CD4+ T cells sorted from blood. The receptors shown here come from a man younger than 35 in good health. CDR3s include the opening cysteine and the closing phenylalanine or tryptophan. The order of the fields is clone size, J gene, D gene, V gene, CDR3 length, CDR3 protein, CDR3 DNA. The D gene is left open where the match is weak. Expanded clones get a size class; other rows say once, few or many, or leave the size out.

clone size: NA; J gene: TRBJ2-7; D gene: NA; V gene: TRBV18; CDR3 length: 15; CDR3 protein: CASSPTRALNYEQYF; CDR3 DNA: TGTGCCAGCTCCCCTACTCGAGCCCTGAACTACGAGCAGTACTTC
clone size: NA; J gene: TRBJ2-7; D gene: NA; V gene: TRBV12-5; CDR3 length: 9; CDR3 protein: CASLDEQYF; CDR3 DNA: TGTGCTAGTCTCGACGAGCAGTACTTC
clone size: NA; J gene: TRBJ1-1; D gene: NA; V gene: TRBV19; CDR3 length: 17; CDR3 protein: CASSLSRGSGAGTEAFF; CDR3 DNA: TGTGCCAGTAGCTTAAGTCGTGGTTCAGGGGCGGGCACTGAAGCTTTCTTT
clone size: NA; J gene: TRBJ1-4; D gene: NA; V gene: TRBV5-1; CDR3 length: 13; CDR3 protein: CASRSGTNEKLFF; CDR3 DNA: TGCGCCAGCAGGAGTGGAACTAATGAAAAACTGTTTTTT
clone size: NA; J gene: TRBJ1-1; D gene: NA; V gene: TRBV7-9; CDR3 length: 13; CDR3 protein: CASSLTGGTEAFF; CDR3 DNA: TGTGCCAGCAGCTTGACAGGCGGTACTGAAGCTTTCTTT
clone size: NA; J gene: TRBJ1-2; D gene: TRBD1; V gene: TRBV7-2; CDR3 length: 13; CDR3 protein: CASSLPTGYGYTF; CDR3 DNA: TGTGCCAGCAGCCTCCCGACAGGGTATGGCTACACCTTC
clone size: NA; J gene: TRBJ1-2; D gene: NA; V gene: TRBV7-2; CDR3 length: 13; CDR3 protein: CASSLGLVNGYTF; CDR3 DNA: TGTGCCAGCAGCCTCGGGTTGGTCAACGGCTACACCTTC
clone size: NA; J gene: TRBJ2-2; D gene: TRBD1; V gene: TRBV9; CDR3 length: 14; CDR3 protein: CASSVGTGPGELFF; CDR3 DNA: TGTGCCAGCAGCGTAGGGACAGGGCCCGGGGAGCTGTTTTTT
clone size: NA; J gene: TRBJ2-7; D gene: NA; V gene: TRBV5-4; CDR3 length: 13; CDR3 protein: CASSLAGRYEQYF; CDR3 DNA: TGTGCCAGCAGCTTGGCGGGGAGGTACGAGCAGTACTTC
clone size: NA; J gene: TRBJ2-3; D gene: NA; V gene: TRBV28; CDR3 length: 16; CDR3 protein: CASSSSGDKSTDTQYF; CDR3 DNA: TGTGCCAGCAGTTCCTCCGGGGACAAGAGCACAGATACGCAGTATTTT
clone size: NA; J gene: TRBJ2-1; D gene: TRBD2; V gene: TRBV10-3; CDR3 length: 15; CDR3 protein: CAISSRTSGNNEQFF; CDR3 DNA: TGTGCCATCAGTTCAAGGACTAGCGGGAACAATGAGCAGTTCTTC
clone size: few; J gene: TRBJ2-7; D gene: NA; V gene: TRBV5-6; CDR3 length: 13; CDR3 protein: CASSLPAGYEQYF; CDR3 DNA: TGTGCCAGCAGCTTGCCTGCCGGCTACGAGCAGTACTTC
clone size: NA; J gene: TRBJ1-5; D gene: NA; V gene: TRBV21-1; CDR3 length: 16; CDR3 protein: CASSKAEVRSNQPQHF; CDR3 DNA: TGTGCCAGCAGCAAAGCGGAGGTTAGGAGCAATCAGCCCCAGCATTTT
clone size: NA; J gene: TRBJ1-3; D gene: NA; V gene: TRBV5-1; CDR3 length: 14; CDR3 protein: CASSQGTSGNTIYF; CDR3 DNA: TGCGCCAGCAGCCAAGGGACCTCTGGAAACACCATATATTTT
clone size: NA; J gene: TRBJ2-1; D gene: TRBD2; V gene: TRBV9; CDR3 length: 18; CDR3 protein: CASSVNTPGGGRRNEQFF; CDR3 DNA: TGTGCCAGCAGCGTAAATACCCCGGGAGGGGGGAGAAGGAATGAGCAGTTCTTC
clone size: NA; J gene: TRBJ1-6; D gene: NA; V gene: TRBV28; CDR3 length: 15; CDR3 protein: CASRPFQSYNSPLHF; CDR3 DNA: TGTGCCAGCAGACCTTTCCAGTCCTATAATTCACCCCTCCACTTT
clone size: NA; J gene: TRBJ1-5; D gene: TRBD1; V gene: TRBV10-3; CDR3 length: 14; CDR3 protein: CAISPGTGRQPQHF; CDR3 DNA: TGTGCCATCAGCCCCGGGACAGGGCGTCAGCCCCAGCATTTT
clone size: NA; J gene: TRBJ2-7; D gene: TRBD2; V gene: TRBV5-4; CDR3 length: 17; CDR3 protein: CASSLVSGGPFAYEQYF; CDR3 DNA: TGTGCCAGCAGCTTGGTTAGCGGGGGGCCTTTTGCCTACGAGCAGTACTTC
clone size: NA; J gene: TRBJ1-6; D gene: TRBD1; V gene: TRBV2; CDR3 length: 15; CDR3 protein: CASRARDSGNSPLHF; CDR3 DNA: TGTGCCAGCAGGGCACGGGACAGCGGTAATTCACCCCTCCACTTT
clone size: NA; J gene: TRBJ1-4; D gene: NA; V gene: TRBV21-1; CDR3 length: 12; CDR3 protein: CASSRGRQALFF; CDR3 DNA: TGTGCCAGCAGCAGGGGAAGGCAGGCACTGTTTTTT
clone size: NA; J gene: TRBJ1-2; D gene: NA; V gene: TRBV29-1; CDR3 length: 13; CDR3 protein: CSVRPGHVLGYTF; CDR3 DNA: TGCAGCGTTAGACCGGGACACGTTCTCGGCTACACCTTC
clone size: NA; J gene: TRBJ1-6; D gene: NA; V gene: TRBV2; CDR3 length: 17; CDR3 protein: CASSGDGGSSYNSPLHF; CDR3 DNA: TGTGCCAGCAGTGGGGACGGCGGGAGCTCCTATAATTCACCCCTCCACTTT
clone size: NA; J gene: TRBJ1-3; D gene: NA; V gene: TRBV2; CDR3 length: 15; CDR3 protein: CASSIQGGSGNTIYF; CDR3 DNA: TGTGCCAGCAGCATACAGGGAGGGTCTGGAAACACCATATATTTT
clone size: NA; J gene: TRBJ2-2; D gene: NA; V gene: TRBV19; CDR3 length: 15; CDR3 protein: CASSISSFVTGELFF; CDR3 DNA: TGTGCCAGTAGTATTTCTAGTTTCGTAACCGGGGAGCTGTTTTTT
clone size: NA; J gene: TRBJ1-6; D gene: NA; V gene: TRBV19; CDR3 length: 13; CDR3 protein: CASRSRAAGPLHF; CDR3 DNA: TGTGCCAGCCGATCGAGGGCGGCCGGGCCCCTCCACTTT
clone size: NA; J gene: TRBJ1-6; D gene: TRBD1; V gene: TRBV28; CDR3 length: 15; CDR3 protein: CASSSDRGLSTPLHF; CDR3 DNA: TGTGCCAGCAGTTCGGACAGGGGGCTATCGACACCCCTCCACTTT
clone size: NA; J gene: TRBJ2-7; D gene: NA; V gene: TRBV2; CDR3 length: 12; CDR3 protein: CASSELPYEQYF; CDR3 DNA: TGTGCCAGCAGTGAACTGCCCTACGAGCAGTACTTC
clone size: NA; J gene: TRBJ2-7; D gene: NA; V gene: TRBV2; CDR3 length: 11; CDR3 protein: CASSVGYEQYF; CDR3 DNA: TGTGCCAGCAGTGTGGGCTACGAGCAGTACTTC
clone size: NA; J gene: TRBJ2-3; D gene: TRBD1; V gene: TRBV2; CDR3 length: 12; CDR3 protein: CAIDRGTDTQYF; CDR3 DNA: TGTGCCATCGACAGGGGCACAGATACGCAGTATTTT
clone size: NA; J gene: TRBJ1-3; D gene: NA; V gene: TRBV5-1; CDR3 length: 17; CDR3 protein: CASSLGGSSGSGNTIYF; CDR3 DNA: TGCGCCAGCAGCTTGGGAGGGAGCTCAGGCTCTGGAAACACCATATATTTT
clone size: NA; J gene: TRBJ2-3; D gene: NA; V gene: TRBV9; CDR3 length: 15; CDR3 protein: CASSVTGISTDTQYF; CDR3 DNA: TGTGCCAGCAGCGTTACAGGGATTAGCACAGATACGCAGTATTTT
clone size: NA; J gene: TRBJ2-3; D gene: NA; V gene: TRBV5-1; CDR3 length: 18; CDR3 protein: CASSFPTAPVVTGSTQYF; CDR3 DNA: TGCGCCAGCAGCTTCCCCACTGCCCCCGTAGTTACAGGGTCTACGCAGTATTTT
clone size: NA; J gene: TRBJ2-2; D gene: NA; V gene: TRBV4-2; CDR3 length: 16; CDR3 protein: CASSQEAAGHVGELFF; CDR3 DNA: TGTGCCAGCAGCCAAGAAGCGGCAGGTCATGTCGGGGAGCTGTTTTTT
clone size: NA; J gene: TRBJ2-3; D gene: NA; V gene: TRBV19; CDR3 length: 16; CDR3 protein: CASSIDRVQGVDTQYF; CDR3 DNA: TGTGCCAGTAGTATAGATAGGGTGCAGGGAGTAGATACGCAGTATTTT
clone size: NA; J gene: TRBJ2-3; D gene: TRBD2; V gene: TRBV27; CDR3 length: 15; CDR3 protein: CASSLGGGGTDTQYF; CDR3 DNA: TGTGCCAGCAGTTTAGGCGGGGGGGGGACAGATACGCAGTATTTT
clone size: NA; J gene: TRBJ2-5; D gene: TRBD1; V gene: TRBV7-2; CDR3 length: 15; CDR3 protein: CASSLGDRAQETQYF; CDR3 DNA: TGTGCCAGCAGCTTAGGGGACAGGGCGCAAGAGACCCAGTACTTC
clone size: NA; J gene: TRBJ1-5; D gene: NA; V gene: TRBV6-1; CDR3 length: 14; CDR3 protein: CASSGRGFNQPQHF; CDR3 DNA: TGTGCCAGCAGCGGAAGGGGGTTCAATCAGCCCCAGCATTTT
clone size: NA; J gene: TRBJ2-1; D gene: TRBD1; V gene: TRBV6-6; CDR3 length: 13; CDR3 protein: CASSTGASNEQFF; CDR3 DNA: TGTGCCAGCAGTACAGGGGCCTCCAATGAGCAGTTCTTC
clone size: NA; J gene: TRBJ1-1; D gene: NA; V gene: TRBV18; CDR3 length: 14; CDR3 protein: CASSTQGDGVEAFF; CDR3 DNA: TGTGCCAGCTCTACCCAAGGGGATGGGGTTGAGGCTTTCTTT
clone size: few; J gene: TRBJ1-1; D gene: NA; V gene: TRBV30; CDR3 length: 13; CDR3 protein: CAWSVRDPTEAFF; CDR3 DNA: TGTGCCTGGAGTGTACGGGACCCCACTGAAGCTTTCTTT
clone size: NA; J gene: TRBJ1-4; D gene: TRBD1; V gene: TRBV29-1; CDR3 length: 13; CDR3 protein: CSVGTGGNEKLFF; CDR3 DNA: TGCAGCGTGGGGACAGGGGGTAATGAAAAACTGTTTTTT
clone size: NA; J gene: TRBJ1-5; D gene: NA; V gene: TRBV6-6; CDR3 length: 13; CDR3 protein: CASSYPGSQPQHF; CDR3 DNA: TGTGCCAGCAGTTACCCCGGCTCTCAGCCCCAGCATTTT
clone size: NA; J gene: TRBJ1-6; D gene: TRBD1; V gene: TRBV30; CDR3 length: 13; CDR3 protein: CAWIGTGDSPLHF; CDR3 DNA: TGTGCCTGGATTGGGACAGGGGACTCACCCCTCCACTTT
clone size: few; J gene: TRBJ2-7; D gene: NA; V gene: TRBV21-1; CDR3 length: 13; CDR3 protein: CASSTRDRDEQYF; CDR3 DNA: TGTGCCAGCAGCACGAGGGACAGGGACGAGCAGTACTTC
clone size: NA; J gene: TRBJ2-4; D gene: NA; V gene: TRBV5-1; CDR3 length: 14; CDR3 protein: CASSDDGGGGIQYF; CDR3 DNA: TGCGCCAGCAGCGACGACGGAGGAGGAGGCATTCAGTACTTC
clone size: NA; J gene: TRBJ2-2; D gene: NA; V gene: TRBV2; CDR3 length: 13; CDR3 protein: CASRITNTGELFF; CDR3 DNA: TGTGCCTCCCGGATAACGAACACCGGGGAGCTGTTTTTT
clone size: NA; J gene: TRBJ2-7; D gene: NA; V gene: TRBV11-2; CDR3 length: 12; CDR3 protein: CASSSDSTRGYF; CDR3 DNA: TGTGCCAGCAGCTCCGACTCGACCCGGGGGTACTTC
clone size: once; J gene: TRBJ2-5; D gene: NA; V gene: TRBV7-2; CDR3 length: 15; CDR3 protein: CASSLSSFAQETQYF; CDR3 DNA: TGTGCCAGCAGCTTATCATCTTTCGCACAAGAGACCCAGTACTTC
clone size: NA; J gene: TRBJ2-7; D gene: NA; V gene: TRBV10-3; CDR3 length: 12; CDR3 protein: CAISETGYEQYF; CDR3 DNA: TGTGCCATCAGCGAAACAGGATACGAGCAGTACTTC
clone size: NA; J gene: TRBJ2-3; D gene: NA; V gene: TRBV6-5; CDR3 length: 13; CDR3 protein: CASRGGATDTQYF; CDR3 DNA: TGTGCCAGCAGGGGCGGGGCCACAGATACGCAGTATTTT
clone size: NA; J gene: TRBJ2-7; D gene: NA; V gene: TRBV28; CDR3 length: 14; CDR3 protein: CASSGRFGFREQYF; CDR3 DNA: TGTGCCAGCAGTGGACGCTTCGGGTTTCGCGAGCAGTACTTC
clone size: NA; J gene: TRBJ2-1; D gene: NA; V gene: TRBV7-2; CDR3 length: 14; CDR3 protein: CASSPGHSYNEQFF; CDR3 DNA: TGTGCCAGCAGTCCGGGTCACTCCTACAATGAGCAGTTCTTC
clone size: NA; J gene: TRBJ2-3; D gene: NA; V gene: TRBV5-1; CDR3 length: 15; CDR3 protein: CASSLGQTPIDTQYF; CDR3 DNA: TGCGCCAGCAGCTTGGGACAGACTCCAATAGATACGCAGTATTTT
clone size: NA; J gene: TRBJ1-3; D gene: NA; V gene: TRBV28; CDR3 length: 13; CDR3 protein: CASSLGRARTIYF; CDR3 DNA: TGTGCCAGCAGTTTGGGCAGGGCCCGCACCATATATTTT
clone size: once; J gene: TRBJ2-1; D gene: TRBD1; V gene: TRBV9; CDR3 length: 15; CDR3 protein: CASSNRDRAYNEQFF; CDR3 DNA: TGTGCCAGCAGCAATCGGGACAGAGCCTACAATGAGCAGTTCTTC
clone size: NA; J gene: TRBJ1-4; D gene: NA; V gene: TRBV6-5; CDR3 length: 12; CDR3 protein: CASSYHDEKLFF; CDR3 DNA: TGTGCCAGCAGTTACCACGATGAAAAACTGTTTTTT
clone size: few; J gene: TRBJ2-7; D gene: NA; V gene: TRBV30; CDR3 length: 15; CDR3 protein: CAWSELGRGSYEQYF; CDR3 DNA: TGTGCCTGGAGTGAACTGGGACGAGGGTCCTACGAGCAGTACTTC
clone size: few; J gene: TRBJ2-1; D gene: NA; V gene: TRBV5-1; CDR3 length: 14; CDR3 protein: CASSLELVYNEQFF; CDR3 DNA: TGCGCCAGCAGCTTGGAACTAGTTTACAATGAGCAGTTCTTC
clone size: NA; J gene: TRBJ2-5; D gene: TRBD2; V gene: TRBV4-2; CDR3 length: 17; CDR3 protein: CASSQQTSGGPQETQYF; CDR3 DNA: TGTGCCAGCAGCCAACAGACTAGCGGGGGGCCCCAAGAGACCCAGTACTTC
clone size: NA; J gene: TRBJ1-4; D gene: NA; V gene: TRBV30; CDR3 length: 14; CDR3 protein: CAWSVGGTNEKLFF; CDR3 DNA: TGTGCCTGGAGTGTTGGGGGTACTAATGAAAAACTGTTTTTT